The 17 T cell receptor beta chains below were found in one sample sequenced in a study of Ad26.COV2.S vaccination and SARS-CoV-2 variants. Treatment here: roughly 19 received Ad26.COV2.S at low or high dose, single or two shots; five or six received placebo; per-sample allocation not given. The investigators took samples on day 63 after the first vaccine or placebo injection. The assay was immunoSEQ multiplex PCR, and TCRdb's table has in-frame clones only and misses some. The table includes around 350,000 clones, 85% detected once. The specimen was peripheral blood, collected in a trial of Ad26.COV2.S vaccine versus placebo. The receptors originated from a person between 18 and 60 years old who received the Ad26.COV2.S COVID-19 vaccine or a placebo.

The V and J genes are TRBV6-4 and TRBJ2-2; D is perhaps TRBD2 (6 bases). Germline assignment: CDR1 MRHNA and CDR2 SNTAGT. The CDR3 runs to 14 residues. Trimming took off 6 bases at V and 1 base at J, with 9 bases between the two ends. CDR3 residues: CASRRGRNTGELFF. The CDR3 nucleotides read TGTGCCAGCAGGCGGGGCCGGAACACCGGGGAGCTGTTTTTT.

The chain joins TRBV4-1 to TRBJ2-5; D unclear. The CDR3 runs 14 residues. Germline values: CDR1 MGHRA, CDR2 YSYEKL. The germline V and J ends were trimmed by 1 base and 2 bases, with 8 bases remaining between them. CDR3 region: CASSQGDTQETQYF. The CDR3 DNA is TGCGCCAGCAGCCAAGGAGATACTCAAGAGACCCAGTACTTC.

The J gene is TRBJ2-7, the V gene TRBV15, with D maybe TRBD1 (6 bases). Trimming pared 4 bases from V and 2 bases from J, leaving 12 bases between. The CDR3 spans 14 residues. The V gene's germline CDR1 is LNHNV and CDR2 YYDKDF (reference sequence). The CDR3 here is CATSKGRTAYEQYF. Here the CDR3 DNA reads TGTGCCACCAGCAAAGGAAGGACAGCCTACGAGCAGTACTTC.

V gene TRBV6-2 or TRBV6-3 combines with J gene TRBJ1-1; D gene ambiguous. Germline V CDR1 and CDR2: MNHEY, SVGEGT. This CDR3 has 14 amino acids. V lost 0 bases and J lost 1, with 6 bases in between. CDR3 residues: CASSYSLGNTEAFF. CDR3 coding DNA: TGTGCCAGCAGTTACTCGCTGGGGAACACTGAAGCTTTCTTT.

This chain uses TRBV20-1 with TRBJ2-3; 14 positions agree with TRBD2. This CDR3 spans 19 amino acids. The trim removed 3 bases at V and 4 bases at J, leaving 15 bases unmatched. The germline V gene has CDR1 DFQATT and CDR2 SNEGSKA (reference sequence). The CDR3 sequence: CSASITSFEGLAGADTQYF. The CDR3 DNA follows: TGCAGTGCTAGTATCACCAGCTTCGAGGGACTAGCGGGAGCAGATACGCAGTATTTT.

The CDR3 nucleotides read TGTGCCACCACCACCGCTAGCGCAGCGAACACCGGGGAGCTGTTTTTT. Its protein is CATTTASAANTGELFF. This rearrangement joins TRBV24-1 to TRBJ2-2; D is perhaps TRBD2 (6 bases). The CDR3 is made up of 16 amino acids. The V gene lost 8 bases and the J gene lost 0 bases, with 15 bases spanning the gap. From germline, CDR1 is KGHDR and CDR2 SFDVKD.

This chain uses TRBV7-6 with TRBJ2-5, with D uncertain. With 1 base removed from V and 4 bases from J, the gap between germline ends came to 7 bases. The germline V gene encodes CDR1 SGHVS and CDR2 FNYEAQ. This CDR3 is 13 amino acids long. The CDR3 protein is CASSLGLRETQYF. The CDR3 bases are TGTGCCAGCAGCTTAGGTCTCCGAGAGACCCAGTACTTC. Full variable domain (missing parts from reference TRBV7-6 and TRBJ2-5): GAGVSQSPRYKVTKRGQDVALRCDPISGHVSLYWYRQALGQGPEFLTYFNYEAQQDKSGLPNDRFSAERPEGSISTLTIQRTEQRDSAMYRCASSLGLRETQYFGPGTRLLVL.

The chain combines TRBV4-1 with TRBJ1-1; D is perhaps TRBD1 (5 bases). The germline V gene has CDR1 MGHRA and CDR2 YSYEKL. V lost 0 bases to trimming and J lost 10 bases, with 15 bases between them. The length of the CDR3 is 14 residues. CDR3 loop: CASSQDTISGLAFF. CDR3 nucleotide sequence: TGCGCCAGCAGCCAAGATACAATATCAGGGTTAGCTTTCTTT.

J is TRBJ2-7 and V is TRBV7-2; D is possibly TRBD1 or TRBD2 (6 bases each). Germline assignment: CDR1 SGHTA and CDR2 FQGNSA. This CDR3 is built from 16 residues. The V end was cut by 5 bases, the J end by 2 bases, with 19 bases between. The DNA of the CDR3 is TGTGCCAGCAGCACCATTACAGCCGGGGGCCCCTACGAGCAGTACTTC. Protein: CASSTITAGGPYEQYF.

This clone was counted once. The chain joins TRBV19 to TRBJ2-5, with 8 bases matching TRBD2. CDR3 size: 14 residues. The trim removed 2 bases at V and 4 bases at J, leaving 3 bases unmatched. The germline V gene has CDR1 LNHDA and CDR2 SQIVND (reference sequence). CDR3 bases: TGTGCCAGTAGTATAAAGCGGGAGTCAGAGACCCAGTACTTC. It is translated as CASSIKRESETQYF.

This clone was picked up a small number of times. The CDR3 here is CASSIPGNTIYF. The CDR3 bases are TGTGCCAGCAGCATCCCTGGAAACACCATATATTTT. The J gene is TRBJ1-3, the V gene TRBV21-1. TRBV21-1 is a pseudogene segment. This CDR3 contains 12 residues.

This sequence joins TRBV3-1 (or the pseudogene TRBV3-2) and TRBJ2-1, with 8 bases that match TRBD2. J gave up 6 bases and V 4 bases, and 8 bases lay outside the gene matches. Per the germline V gene, CDR1 is LGHDT and CDR2 is YNNKEL (reference sequence). This CDR3 comprises 15 residues. CDR3 in amino acids: CASSPLGGGINEQFF. As DNA, the CDR3 is TGTGCCAGCAGCCCACTCGGGGGGGGGATCAATGAGCAGTTCTTC.

This clone was observed at least ten times. J is TRBJ1-1 and V is TRBV7-6; D possibly corresponds to TRBD1 (6 bases). The CDR3 contains 15 residues. CDR1 is SGHVS, CDR2 FNYEAQ, per germline. Trimming took off 0 bases at V and 4 bases at J, with 12 bases between the two ends. The CDR3 sequence is CASSLAGPGVTEAFF. In nucleotides, the CDR3 is TGTGCCAGCAGCTTAGCGGGCCCAGGGGTCACTGAAGCTTTCTTT. The whole variable domain, filled in from reference TRBV7-6 and TRBJ1-1, reads GAGVSQSPRYKVTKRGQDVALRCDPISGHVSLYWYRQALGQGPEFLTYFNYEAQQDKSGLPNDRFSAERPEGSISTLTIQRTEQRDSAMYRCASSLAGPGVTEAFFGQGTRLTVV.

This CDR3 is CASTLMGGRANTEAFF. In nucleotides, the CDR3 is TGTGCCAGCACTTTAATGGGGGGCAGGGCGAACACTGAAGCTTTCTTT. The rearrangement uses TRBV7-2 and TRBJ1-1, with D maybe TRBD1 (6 bases). The CDR3 loop spans 16 amino acids. Between the trimmed V and J ends, which lost 7 bases and 1 base, there was a span of 19 bases. Germline values: CDR1 SGHTA, CDR2 FQGNSA.

The V gene is TRBV4-3, the J gene TRBJ2-6; D remains ambiguous. V was shortened by 0 bases and J by 0 bases, with 9 bases between the two germline ends. The CDR3 totals 17 residues. Per the germline V gene, CDR1 is LGHNA and CDR2 is YSLEER. CDR3 region: CASSQDGRPSGANVLTF. The CDR3 DNA sequence: TGCGCCAGCAGCCAAGATGGCCGCCCCTCTGGGGCCAACGTCCTGACTTTC.

The rearrangement joins TRBV9 to TRBJ1-2; a weak D match, TRBD1 (5 bases). Germline-derived CDR1 and CDR2 are SGDLS and YYNGEE. This CDR3 comprises 13 residues. V was cut by 3 bases and J by 7 bases, with 13 bases left in between. For the CDR3, the DNA is TGTGCCAGCAGCGCGTGGCAGGGAGGTGGCTACACCTTC. Translation gives CASSAWQGGGYTF. Variable domain in full (rest from reference TRBV9 and TRBJ1-2): DSGVTQTPKHLITATGQRVTLRCSPRSGDLSVYWYQQSLDQGLQFLIQYYNGEERAKGNILERFSAQQFPDLHSELNLSSLELGDSALYFCASSAWQGGGYTFGSGTRLTVV.

This rearrangement joins TRBV7-2 to TRBJ2-3; 7 bases map to TRBD2. V trimming: 3 bases; J trimming: 4 bases; junction bases outside the gene matches: 7. This CDR3 region has 15 residues. Germline CDR1 reads SGHTA; CDR2 reads FQGNSA. The CDR3 region is CASSFSGTVADTQYF. CDR3 bases: TGTGCCAGCAGCTTCAGCGGGACCGTGGCAGATACGCAGTATTTT.